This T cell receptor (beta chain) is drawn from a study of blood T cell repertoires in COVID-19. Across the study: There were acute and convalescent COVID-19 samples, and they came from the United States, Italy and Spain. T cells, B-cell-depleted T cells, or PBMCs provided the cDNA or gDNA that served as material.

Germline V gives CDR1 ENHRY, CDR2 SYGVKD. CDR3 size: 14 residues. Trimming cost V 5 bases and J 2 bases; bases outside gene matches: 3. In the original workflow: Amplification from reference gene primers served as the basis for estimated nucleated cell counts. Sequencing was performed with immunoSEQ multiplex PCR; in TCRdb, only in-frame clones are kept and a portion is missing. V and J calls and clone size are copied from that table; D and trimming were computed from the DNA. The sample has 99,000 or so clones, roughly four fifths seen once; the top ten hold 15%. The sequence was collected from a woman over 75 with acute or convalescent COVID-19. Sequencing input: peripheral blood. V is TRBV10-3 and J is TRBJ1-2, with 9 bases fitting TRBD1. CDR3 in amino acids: CAISPDRGNYGYTF. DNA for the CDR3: TGTGCCATCAGTCCCGACAGGGGGAACTATGGCTACACCTTC.